Included here is one TCR beta chain sequence, with context. This CDR3 contains 13 residues. Germline V gives CDR1 LGHNA, CDR2 YNFKEQ. Deletions cut 6 bases from V and 8 bases from J, with 16 bases between. Combining a sample-barcoded 5' primer with a J-beta primer mix, a second PCR ran for 7 to 11 cycles. MiXCR, applied by TCRdb to the 5' RACE reads, yields one record per CDR3 protein. The sample contains about 510,000 distinct CDR3 sequences, about 29% of which appear only once. The data stem from a study of blood T cells in healthy people across ages. The same data also went into a second study, on T cells of mothers and their children.

This receptor was taken from a boy between 2 and 10 years old in good health. The specimen was blood. The V call is TRBV4-2, the J call TRBJ1-2; the D gene is possibly TRBD1 (6 bases). CDR3: CASRIQGRDGYTF. The CDR3 nucleotides read TGTGCCAGCAGAATACAGGGAAGAGACGGCTACACCTTC.